Sequencing of this TCR beta chain was carried out in a study of T cell repertoires in cytomegalovirus infection. CDR3 length: 13 amino acids. The V gene lost 4 bases and the J gene lost 5 bases, with 11 bases spanning the gap. Germline CDR1 is MDHEN and CDR2 is SYDVKM. This clonotype was seen a single time. One entry per CDR3 protein results from TCRdb running MiXCR on the reads. The sample consists of fewer than 350,000 distinct CDR3 sequences, roughly a sixth of them appearing once. Sequencing was carried out using PBMCs. This receptor was taken from a human donor in good health (CMV status not recorded). Some clones in this sample may be carry-over from other donors' samples. The chain couples TRBV28 to TRBJ2-5, with a weak D call TRBD1 (5 bases). CDR3 sequence: CASSSPQGETQYF. The DNA for the CDR3 is TGTGCCAGCAGTTCCCCCCAGGGTGAGACCCAGTACTTC.